Presented here are 22 T cell receptor beta chains from one specimen sequenced in a study of blood T cell repertoires in COVID-19. TCRdb's table, derived via immunoSEQ multiplex PCR, lists solely in-frame clones and lacks some. The sample contains 300,000 to 350,000 clones, 87% of which appear only once. The sample taken for sequencing was peripheral blood. These receptors were obtained from a woman aged 45-59 years with COVID-19, enrolled during active disease.

This clone was seen more than once but under ten times. V usage is TRBV6-5 and J usage is TRBJ2-7; D possibly corresponds to TRBD1 (5 bases). Germline CDR1 MNHEY, CDR2 SVGAGI. Trimming cost V 2 bases and J 0 bases, with 11 bases left between them. The CDR3 has 15 amino acids. CDR3 sequence: CASSYRGLGSYEQYF. The CDR3 DNA is TGTGCCAGCAGTTACAGGGGATTGGGCTCCTACGAGCAGTACTTC.

The chain links TRBV28 to TRBJ1-3, with TRBD1 as a possible D gene (6 bases). The germline CDR1 and CDR2 sequences are MDHEN and SYDVKM. Deletions cut 4 bases from V and 4 bases from J, with 14 bases between. The CDR3 spans 15 residues. CDR3 sequence (DNA): TGTGCCAGCAGTTCCAGCGGGGGGCGAGGAAACACCATATATTTT. It is translated as CASSSSGGRGNTIYF.

The chain recombines TRBV19 with TRBJ1-2; possible D gene TRBD1, 5 bases. This CDR3 comprises 12 residues. Germline loops: CDR1 LNHDA, CDR2 SQIVND (reference sequence). Trimming took 5 bases from V and 3 from J, leaving 7 bases between them. The CDR3 spells CASSRQHYGYTF. DNA of the CDR3: TGTGCCAGTAGTCGACAGCACTATGGCTACACCTTC.

V and J are TRBV11-3 and TRBJ2-2, with TRBD2 identical over 8 bases. V trimming: 1 base; J trimming: 1 base; junction bases outside the gene matches: 2. Germline assignment: CDR1 SGHNT and CDR2 YENEEA. The CDR3 has 16 residues. This CDR3 reads CASSLVAGLNTGELFF. CDR3 in DNA: TGTGCCAGCAGCTTAGTAGCGGGGCTGAACACCGGGGAGCTGTTTTTT.

This rearrangement joins TRBV6-5 to TRBJ2-7; the match to TRBD1 covers 9 bases. The V gene's germline CDR1 is MNHEY and CDR2 SVGAGI. Trimming at V came to 9 bases and at J to 2 bases, leaving 11 bases not matched to a gene. This CDR3 region has 15 residues. The CDR3 is CASPTVGQGTYEQYF. CDR3 in DNA: TGTGCCAGTCCTACAGTGGGACAGGGCACCTACGAGCAGTACTTC.

This chain uses TRBV2 with TRBJ2-1; D is unresolved. The CDR3 runs to 15 residues. Trimming left V 6 bases short and J 4 bases short, with 16 bases between. CDR1 is SNHLY and CDR2 is FYNNEI in the germline V gene. The DNA for the CDR3 is TGTGCCAGCAGCCGAACTCGAGGATATTACAATGAGCAGTTCTTC. Translating it yields CASSRTRGYYNEQFF.

The CDR3 is CASSFDRVYSPLHF. The CDR3 bases are TGTGCCAGCAGCTTCGACAGGGTCTACTCACCCCTCCACTTT. The chain links TRBV5-6 to TRBJ1-6; 7 bases are shared with TRBD1. CDR1 is SGHDT, CDR2 YYEEEE, per germline. The junction had 6 bases not matched to a gene; V was cut back by 2 bases and J by 10 bases. The CDR3 covers 14 residues.

This chain joins TRBV18 and TRBJ2-1, with 8 bases aligning to TRBD2. The germline CDR1 and CDR2 sequences are KGHSH and LQKENI. The CDR3 covers 16 residues. The J segment lost 7 bases and the V segment lost 0 bases, leaving 8 bases of the junction unmatched. CDR3: CASSPPRVAGKNEQFF. The DNA for the CDR3 is TGTGCCAGCTCACCACCAAGAGTAGCGGGAAAGAATGAGCAGTTCTTC.

The chain combines TRBV7-8 with TRBJ2-2, with D maybe TRBD1 (5 bases). The CDR3 length is 15 residues. The ends were cut back, 5 bases at V and 1 base at J, with 11 bases in the middle. Germline V lookup: CDR1 SGHVS, CDR2 FQNEAQ. The CDR3 region is CASSRTGQNTGELFF. CDR3 in DNA: TGTGCCAGCAGCAGAACTGGACAGAACACCGGGGAGCTGTTTTTT.

The J gene is TRBJ1-2, the V gene TRBV5-4; 9 bases match TRBD1. The V gene's germline CDR1 is SGHNT and CDR2 YYREEE (reference sequence). The CDR3 is 14 amino acids. The ends lost 2 bases at V and 6 bases at J; junction bases unmatched: 5. In DNA, the CDR3 is TGTGCCAGCAGCTTAACAGGGGGCGCTAATGGCTACACCTTC. Translating gives CASSLTGGANGYTF.

This sequence joins TRBV7-9 and TRBJ1-2; 9 bases line up with TRBD1. V was pared by 5 bases and J by 7 bases, with 14 bases of the junction left unmatched. CDR1 is SEHNR, CDR2 FQNEAQ, per germline (reference sequence). CDR3 length equals 16 residues. This CDR3 reads CASSDAVKQGARGYTF. The CDR3, as DNA: TGTGCCAGCAGCGATGCCGTAAAACAGGGGGCGCGTGGCTACACCTTC.

The chain is built from TRBV6-5 and TRBJ2-5; D may be TRBD2 (6 bases). Germline values: CDR1 MNHEY, CDR2 SVGAGI. With 6 bases removed from V and 0 bases from J, the gap between germline ends came to 14 bases. The CDR3 contains 15 residues. CDR3 amino acids: CASRAGLLNQETQYF. In nucleotides, the CDR3 is TGTGCCAGCAGGGCGGGACTCCTAAACCAAGAGACCCAGTACTTC.

The chain employs TRBV7-2 and TRBJ2-1; 9 bases are shared with TRBD2. V shed 6 bases, J shed 0 bases, and the junction held 0 bases outside the gene matches. CDR3 length: 14 amino acids. Germline V gene sequence: CDR1 SGHTA, CDR2 FQGNSA. CDR3: CASSSGSSYNEQFF. CDR3 nucleotides: TGTGCCAGCAGTAGCGGGAGCTCCTACAATGAGCAGTTCTTC.

This clone has a single count. This chain joins TRBV7-6 and TRBJ2-1, with a weak D call TRBD2 (5 bases). This CDR3 comprises 15 residues. V shed 0 bases and J shed 3 bases, with 9 bases lying between them. CDR1 and CDR2 (germline): SGHVS, FNYEAQ. The chain's CDR3 is CASSLAGELYNEQFF. DNA of the CDR3: TGTGCCAGCAGCTTAGCGGGAGAGCTCTACAATGAGCAGTTCTTC.

The CDR3 protein is CASSSGTGPEEKLFF. DNA for the CDR3: TGCGCCAGCAGCTCGGGGACAGGCCCTGAGGAAAAACTGTTTTTT. V usage is TRBV5-1 and J usage is TRBJ1-4; 8 bases align to TRBD1. Germline CDR1 SGHRS, CDR2 YFSETQ. The CDR3 spans 15 residues. V was pared by 3 bases and J by 8 bases, with 9 bases of the junction left unmatched. Supplemented by reference TRBV5-1 and TRBJ1-4, the full variable domain reads KAGVTQTPRYLIKTRGQQVTLSCSPISGHRSVSWYQQTPGQGLQFLFEYFSETQRNKGNFPGRFSGRQFSNSRSEMNVSTLELGDSALYLCASSSGTGPEEKLFFGSGTQLSVL.

The chain links TRBV2 to TRBJ1-4; perhaps TRBD1 as D (5 bases). The CDR3 extends over 13 amino acids. Germline lookup yields CDR1 SNHLY and CDR2 FYNNEI. V was pared by 9 bases and J by 2 bases, with 10 bases between. In nucleotides, the CDR3 is TGTGCCAGTTCAGGGCACACTAATGAAAAACTGTTTTTT. It translates to CASSGHTNEKLFF.

J is TRBJ2-7 and V is TRBV27; D possibly corresponds to TRBD1 (6 bases). Deletions cut 9 bases from V and 2 bases from J, with 11 bases between. This CDR3 comprises 12 residues. Germline assignment: CDR1 MNHEY and CDR2 SMNVEV (reference sequence). The CDR3 DNA sequence: TGTGCCAGTTGGGACACCACCTACGAGCAGTACTTC. It codes for CASWDTTYEQYF.

The chain recombines TRBV5-1 with TRBJ2-3, with D perhaps matching TRBD1 (5 bases). V was cut by 4 bases and J by 3 bases, with 15 bases left in between. Germline V CDR1 and CDR2: SGHRS, YFSETQ. The CDR3 has 15 amino acids. CDR3 sequence reads: CASSPGHPGTDTQYF. In nucleotides, the CDR3 is TGCGCCAGCAGCCCCGGACACCCCGGGACAGATACGCAGTATTTT. Supplemented by reference TRBV5-1 and TRBJ2-3, the full variable domain reads KAGVTQTPRYLIKTRGQQVTLSCSPISGHRSVSWYQQTPGQGLQFLFEYFSETQRNKGNFPGRFSGRQFSNSRSEMNVSTLELGDSALYLCASSPGHPGTDTQYFGPGTRLTVL.

The chain couples TRBV27 to TRBJ2-7; the match to TRBD2 covers 14 bases. In germline, CDR1 is MNHEY, CDR2 SMNVEV (reference sequence). V shed 6 bases and J 11 bases; nucleotides not matched to a gene: 12. The CDR3 length is 15 residues. The CDR3 reads CASSGLAGGDNTEYF. CDR3 DNA sequence: TGTGCCAGCAGCGGACTAGCGGGAGGAGATAACACGGAGTACTTC.

This clone was observed a handful of times. This rearrangement joins TRBV27 to TRBJ2-2; no clear D gene. CDR3 length equals 14 residues. Germline loops: CDR1 MNHEY, CDR2 SMNVEV (reference sequence). Trimming removed 3 bases from V and 3 bases from J, with 8 bases in between. The CDR3 coding sequence is TGTGCCAGCAGTTTGTACAGCTACACCGGGGAGCTGTTTTTT. It translates to CASSLYSYTGELFF.

This clone is a singleton in its sample. The chain carries TRBV19 and TRBJ1-5; TRBD1 aligns across 11 bases. CDR3 length equals 16 residues. Trimming removed 3 bases from V and 3 bases from J; junction bases left unmatched: 4. The germline V gene has CDR1 LNHDA and CDR2 SQIVND (reference sequence). CDR3 region: CASSIPGQGVNQPQHF. The CDR3 DNA sequence: TGTGCCAGTAGTATTCCGGGACAGGGGGTCAATCAGCCCCAGCATTTT.

On this clone: The junction departs from the called germline gene at one end, perhaps through a read error. The chain links TRBV20-1 to TRBJ2-1, with 9 nucleotides matching TRBD2. Germline CDR1 DFQATT, CDR2 SNEGSKA (reference sequence). CDR3 length equals 13 residues. The CDR3 protein is CSASSSGTPLPVF. CDR3 sequence (DNA): TGCAGTGCTAGTTCTAGCGGGACTCCTCTCCCGGTCTTC.